These 10 T cell receptor beta chains were all obtained from the same sample, sequenced in a study of T cell changes during pregnancy in multiple sclerosis. Sequenced by immunoSEQ multiplex PCR; TCRdb stores in-frame clones only, minus some. The sample carries 90,000 to 120,000 clones, roughly 92% recorded once. Sequencing used peripheral blood, obtained after pregnancy. Every receptor here comes from a female donor with multiple sclerosis, enrolled in a pregnancy study.

The CDR3 coding sequence is TGTGCCAGCAGCTTAGGGCCATCGATCTACAATGAGCAGTTCTTC. This encodes CASSLGPSIYNEQFF. The genes are TRBV11-2 and TRBJ2-1; D gene unclear. The V gene lost 1 base and the J gene lost 3 bases, with 10 bases spanning the gap. This CDR3 is built from 15 residues. The germline CDR1 and CDR2 sequences are SGHAT and FQNNGV.

The rearrangement links TRBV19 to TRBJ2-2; D perhaps matches TRBD2 (6 bases). Germline CDR1 LNHDA, CDR2 SQIVND (reference sequence). V was trimmed by 3 bases and J by 5 bases, leaving 13 bases between them. This CDR3 is 15 amino acids long. The CDR3 loop is CASSMEGYGTGELFF. The CDR3, as DNA: TGTGCCAGTAGTATGGAGGGGTATGGTACCGGGGAGCTGTTTTTT.

The CDR3 protein is CASSLALRHTRQETQYF. The DNA of the CDR3 is TGTGCCAGCAGCTTAGCGCTTAGGCACACTAGACAAGAGACCCAGTACTTC. The chain has TRBV7-2 and TRBJ2-5, with D perhaps TRBD2 (5 bases). This CDR3 is 17 amino acids long. Deletions cut 0 bases from V and 2 bases from J, with 16 bases between. Germline V gives CDR1 SGHTA, CDR2 FQGNSA. The variable domain in full, with the rest retrieved from reference TRBV7-2 and TRBJ2-5, is GAGVSQSPSNKVTEKGKDVELRCDPISGHTALYWYRQSLGQGLEFLIYFQGNSAPDKSGLPSDRFSAERTGGSVSTLTIQRTQQEDSAVYLCASSLALRHTRQETQYFGPGTRLLVL.

This chain connects TRBV19 to TRBJ2-1; 7 bases fit TRBD2. Per the germline V gene, CDR1 is LNHDA and CDR2 is SQIVND (reference sequence). V was clipped by 6 bases and J by 7 bases; unmatched bases: 12. The CDR3 length is 15 residues. CDR3 sequence: CASRTIGSGANEQFF. The DNA for the CDR3 is TGTGCCAGTAGGACTATCGGCAGCGGGGCGAATGAGCAGTTCTTC.

This sequence joins TRBV27 and TRBJ1-5, with D uncertain. The germline V gene has CDR1 MNHEY and CDR2 SMNVEV (reference sequence). The CDR3 loop spans 15 amino acids. V shed 6 bases and J shed 6 bases, with 18 bases lying between them. DNA for the CDR3: TGTGCCAGCAGCCACAAACCGAACGCTGGTCAGCCCCAGCATTTT. Translated: CASSHKPNAGQPQHF.

The V call is TRBV5-1, the J call TRBJ1-4; D unresolved. Germline CDR1 SGHRS, CDR2 YFSETQ. The length of the CDR3 is 15 residues. V was pared by 0 bases and J by 8 bases, with 14 bases between. CDR3 DNA: TGCGCCAGCAGCTTGGTAGCGTCCGATCGAGAAAAACTGTTTTTT. Translating it yields CASSLVASDREKLFF.

This chain joins TRBV15 and TRBJ2-5; 10 nucleotides agree with TRBD2. Germline-derived CDR1 and CDR2 are LNHNV and YYDKDF (reference sequence). The CDR3 runs to 17 residues. V lost 1 base, J lost 4 bases, and 9 bases stayed unmatched. CDR3 amino acids: CATSRAASGGALETQYF. DNA of the CDR3: TGTGCCACCAGCAGAGCGGCGAGCGGGGGGGCCTTAGAGACCCAGTACTTC.

This sequence joins TRBV19 and TRBJ2-2; 11 bases map to TRBD2. Germline V CDR1 and CDR2: LNHDA, SQIVND (reference sequence). CDR3 length equals 18 residues. V gave up 5 bases and J gave up 3 bases; unmatched junction bases: 11. This chain's CDR3 is CASSPATSGGHHTGELFF. In DNA form, the CDR3 reads TGTGCCAGTAGTCCCGCCACTAGCGGGGGACACCACACCGGGGAGCTGTTTTTT.

The chain joins TRBV6-1 to TRBJ1-6, with a tentative D call TRBD1 (5 bases). Germline CDR1 reads MNHNS; CDR2 reads SASEGT. V lost 8 bases and J lost 1, with 9 bases in between. The CDR3 covers 14 residues. The CDR3 bases are TGTGCCAGCGCCCAGGGATCCTATAATTCACCCCTCCACTTT. This encodes CASAQGSYNSPLHF.

The V and J genes are TRBV7-9 and TRBJ2-5, with a weak D call TRBD1 (6 bases). CDR1 and CDR2 (germline): SEHNR, FQNEAQ (reference sequence). V was shortened by 6 bases and J by 4 bases, with 12 bases between the two germline ends. The CDR3 has 13 residues. The CDR3 DNA reads as TGTGCCAGCAGGCAGGGACAAGGAGAGACCCAGTACTTC. Its translation: CASRQGQGETQYF.